Presented here are 20 T cell receptor beta chains from one specimen sequenced in a study of blood T cell repertoires in COVID-19. Profiling relied on immunoSEQ multiplex PCR, and the TCRdb table lists in-frame clones only, not all of them. The top ten clones hold roughly 2.6% of a sample with over 200,000 clones, roughly 86% of them seen once. The sample taken for sequencing was peripheral blood. These receptors were collected from an older woman with acute or convalescent COVID-19.

This sequence joins TRBV4-1 and TRBJ1-6; possibly TRBD1 for D (5 bases). V lost 0 bases and J 7 bases, leaving 10 bases between the germline ends. Germline assignment: CDR1 MGHRA and CDR2 YSYEKL. The CDR3 has 15 amino acids. The DNA for the CDR3 is TGCGCCAGCAGCCAAGAAGGGGCCGGGAATTCACCCCTCCACTTT. It is translated as CASSQEGAGNSPLHF.

The V gene is TRBV4-3, the J gene TRBJ2-7; D gene ambiguous. The CDR3 has 13 residues. CDR1 and CDR2 (germline): LGHNA, YSLEER. V gave up 2 bases and J gave up 2 bases, with 7 bases separating them. The CDR3 DNA follows: TGCGCCAGCAGCCAAACCCTAACCTACGAGCAGTACTTC. Amino acid sequence: CASSQTLTYEQYF.

This chain uses TRBV3-1 (or the pseudogene TRBV3-2) with TRBJ2-4; no definite D call. The V end lost 3 bases, the J end lost 0 bases, and 6 bases lay between the germline ends. The CDR3 totals 14 residues. Germline-derived CDR1 and CDR2 are LGHDT and YNNKEL (reference sequence). CDR3 bases: TGTGCCAGCAGCCATAGCAGAGCCAAAAACATTCAGTACTTC. Translating gives CASSHSRAKNIQYF.

The gene calls are TRBV7-2 and TRBJ2-1; weak D call: TRBD1 (5 bases). From germline, CDR1 is SGHTA and CDR2 FQGNSA. The V end was cut by 3 bases, the J end by 4 bases, with 13 bases between. CDR3 length equals 15 residues. This chain's CDR3 is CASSFTVAGYNEQFF. The CDR3 DNA sequence: TGTGCCAGCAGCTTCACTGTTGCAGGGTACAATGAGCAGTTCTTC.

The chain uses TRBV28 and TRBJ1-1; TRBD1 matches at 7 bases. V gave up 4 bases and J gave up 4 bases; unmatched junction bases: 15. CDR3 size: 17 residues. Germline CDR1 reads MDHEN; CDR2 reads SYDVKM. The CDR3 region has the DNA TGTGCCAGCAGTTCCCCTCCCGGAGGGGGCTTTGGCACTGAAGCTTTCTTT. It codes for CASSSPPGGGFGTEAFF.

The chain joins TRBV7-2 to TRBJ2-7, with TRBD2 matching over 11 bases. This CDR3 is built from 18 residues. Germline V gene sequence: CDR1 SGHTA, CDR2 FQGNSA. Trimming at V came to 1 base and at J to 7 bases, leaving 15 bases not matched to a gene. The CDR3 DNA reads as TGTGCCAGCAGCTTAGTCCCCATTTGGAGTAGCGGGAGGGGGGAGCAGTACTTC. This translates into CASSLVPIWSSGRGEQYF.

The chain couples TRBV3-1 (or the pseudogene TRBV3-2) to TRBJ2-3; 7 bases match TRBD2. Germline CDR1 is LGHDT and CDR2 is YNNKEL (reference sequence). CDR3 length: 16 residues. Unmatched junction bases numbered 7, after V lost 0 bases and J lost 4 bases. The CDR3 spells CASSQDLASGSDTQYF. Written as DNA, the CDR3 is TGTGCCAGCAGCCAAGATCTGGCTAGCGGTTCAGATACGCAGTATTTT.

The chain couples TRBV6-6 to TRBJ2-1; D is uncertain. Germline V gives CDR1 MNHNY, CDR2 SVGAGI (reference sequence). Trimming took off 5 bases at V and 8 bases at J, with 13 bases between the two ends. The CDR3 has 13 residues. CDR3 amino acids: CASSGTRSDEQFF. CDR3 sequence (DNA): TGTGCCAGCAGTGGTACTCGGAGCGATGAGCAGTTCTTC.

The rearrangement links TRBV18 to TRBJ2-5; 13 nucleotides line up with TRBD2. The ends lost 3 bases at V and 4 bases at J; junction bases unmatched: 8. The CDR3 consists of 17 residues. CDR1 and CDR2 (germline): KGHSH, LQKENI. CDR3 in DNA: TGTGCCAGCTCACCTCGACTAGCGGGGGGCTCCCGAGAGACCCAGTACTTC. Protein product: CASSPRLAGGSRETQYF. The entire variable domain, with the rest obtained from reference TRBV18 and TRBJ2-5, is as follows: NAGVMQNPRHLVRRRGQEARLRCSPMKGHSHVYWYRQLPEEGLKFMVYLQKENIIDESGMPKERFSAEFPKEGPSILRIQQVVRGDSAAYFCASSPRLAGGSRETQYFGPGTRLLVL.

The chain uses TRBV12-5 and TRBJ2-5, with a weak D call TRBD2 (5 bases). CDR3 length: 15 residues. Trimming left V 4 bases short and J 5 bases short, with 17 bases between. Germline loops: CDR1 LGHNT, CDR2 FRNRAP. CDR3 nucleotide sequence: TGTGCTAGTGGTTCGAGTCTGGACTTTCGGGAGACCCAGTACTTC. Its translation is CASGSSLDFRETQYF.

The chain carries TRBV19 and TRBJ1-5, with no clear D. This CDR3 spans 14 amino acids. The germline gives CDR1 LNHDA, CDR2 SQIVND (reference sequence). The V end was cut by 3 bases, the J end by 3 bases, with 9 bases between. The CDR3 reads CASSIRSDNQPQHF. In DNA, the CDR3 is TGTGCCAGTAGTATTCGGTCTGACAATCAGCCCCAGCATTTT.

The J gene is TRBJ2-7, the V gene TRBV1; TRBD1 reflects the table's D call only, with no check against the DNA. TRBV1 is termed a pseudogene. This CDR3 comprises 12 residues. In DNA form, the CDR3 reads TGCACCAGCAGTCGGGACAAGGGCGAGCAGTACTTC. This sequence encodes CTSSRDKGEQYF.

The genes are TRBV20-1 and TRBJ1-4, with a possible D match to TRBD1 (6 bases). Trimming stripped 4 bases from V and 10 bases from J, with 10 bases between. Germline CDR1 DFQATT, CDR2 SNEGSKA (reference sequence). The CDR3 extends over 11 amino acids. CDR3 nucleotides: TGCAGTGCTAATGCACAGGGAAAACTGTTTTTT. It translates to CSANAQGKLFF.

This clone was observed a few times. In nucleotides, the CDR3 is TGTGCCAGCAGCGTCGGACAGGAGCGAATGAACACTGAAGCTTTCTTT. Protein sequence: CASSVGQERMNTEAFF. The chain joins TRBV5-8 to TRBJ1-1; 7 nucleotides match TRBD1. The CDR3 covers 16 residues. Germline V gene lookup returns CDR1 SGHTS and CDR2 YDEGEE. The junction had 9 bases not matched to a gene; V was cut back by 4 bases and J by 0 bases.

The CDR3 sequence is CASSPFGGSTGELFF. CDR3 nucleotides: TGTGCCAGCAGCCCGTTTGGGGGGAGCACCGGGGAGCTGTTTTTT. The J gene is TRBJ2-2, the V gene TRBV4-2; a weak D match, TRBD2 (6 bases). Trimming removed 4 bases at V and 4 bases at J, with 13 bases between. The length of the CDR3 is 15 residues. The V gene's germline CDR1 is LGHNA and CDR2 YNFKEQ.

The rearrangement joins TRBV19 to TRBJ1-2, with a weak D call TRBD1 (5 bases). From germline, CDR1 is LNHDA and CDR2 SQIVND (reference sequence). The ends were cut back, 9 bases at V and 4 bases at J, with 15 bases in the middle. This CDR3 contains 13 residues. CDR3 sequence: CASLGQRLYGYTF. The CDR3 DNA follows: TGTGCCAGCCTCGGACAACGCCTCTATGGCTACACCTTC. The whole variable domain, filled in from reference TRBV19 and TRBJ1-2, reads DGGITQSPKYLFRKEGQNVTLSCEQNLNHDAMYWYRQDPGQGLRLIYYSQIVNDFQKGDIAEGYSVSREKKESFPLTVTSAQKNPTAFYLCASLGQRLYGYTFGSGTRLTVV.

In its sample, this clone was seen a few times. V gene TRBV7-9 combines with J gene TRBJ2-1; D is uncertain. The V and J ends lost 3 bases and 0 bases respectively, with 9 bases between them. The germline CDR1 and CDR2 sequences are SEHNR and FQNEAQ (reference sequence). CDR3 length: 15 residues. For the CDR3, the DNA is TGTGCCAGCAGCTTGAGATTTAGCTCCTACAATGAGCAGTTCTTC. The encoded protein is CASSLRFSSYNEQFF.

Remarks on this clone: Additional DNA sequences in this sample encode the identical CDR3. The CDR3, as DNA: TGTGCCAGCAGTTCTCAGGTGAACACTGAAGCTTTCTTT. It translates to CASSSQVNTEAFF. The chain uses TRBV6-5 and TRBJ1-1; D not resolved. The CDR3 loop spans 13 amino acids. CDR1 is MNHEY, CDR2 SVGAGI, per germline. The V end lost 4 bases, the J end lost 0 bases, and 6 bases lay between the germline ends.

V gene TRBV7-2 combines with J gene TRBJ1-5, with D tentatively TRBD1 (6 bases). Germline V gives CDR1 SGHTA, CDR2 FQGNSA. V lost 4 bases and J 4 bases, leaving 17 bases between the germline ends. The CDR3 consists of 16 residues. CDR3 DNA sequence: TGTGCCAGCAGCTCTTGGGGCAGGGGAGAAAATCAGCCCCAGCATTTT. It specifies CASSSWGRGENQPQHF.

This clone was seen only once. The gene calls are TRBV19 and TRBJ2-3; D uncertain. The germline V gene has CDR1 LNHDA and CDR2 SQIVND (reference sequence). This CDR3 has 14 residues. The V end was cut by 5 bases, the J end by 1 base, with 10 bases between. CDR3 DNA sequence: TGTGCCAGTAGTTCGGTCCCGCGCACAGATACGCAGTATTTT. The encoded protein is CASSSVPRTDTQYF. The whole variable domain, filled in from reference TRBV19 and TRBJ2-3, reads DGGITQSPKYLFRKEGQNVTLSCEQNLNHDAMYWYRQDPGQGLRLIYYSQIVNDFQKGDIAEGYSVSREKKESFPLTVTSAQKNPTAFYLCASSSVPRTDTQYFGPGTRLTVL.